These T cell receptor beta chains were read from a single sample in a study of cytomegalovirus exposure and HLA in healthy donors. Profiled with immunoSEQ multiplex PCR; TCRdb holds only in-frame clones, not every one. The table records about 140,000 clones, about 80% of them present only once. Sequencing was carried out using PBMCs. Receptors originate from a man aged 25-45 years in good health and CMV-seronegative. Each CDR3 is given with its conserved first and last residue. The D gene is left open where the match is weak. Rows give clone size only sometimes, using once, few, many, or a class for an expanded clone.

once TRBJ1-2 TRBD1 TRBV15 CATSREGQGRYTF TGTGCCACCAGCAGAGAGGGACAGGGGCGCTACACCTTC
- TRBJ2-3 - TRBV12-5 CASGLDRTYTDTQYF TGTGCTAGTGGTTTGGACAGAACCTACACAGATACGCAGTATTTT
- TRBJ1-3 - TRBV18 CASAPPGGNTIYF TGTGCCAGCGCACCTCCCGGGGGAAACACCATATATTTT
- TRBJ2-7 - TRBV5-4 CASSFGGPAGPEQYF TGTGCCAGCAGCTTCGGGGGGCCGGCGGGGCCCGAGCAGTACTTC
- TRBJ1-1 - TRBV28 CASSLGSRTGNTEAFF TGTGCCAGCAGTTTAGGTTCCCGAACAGGAAACACTGAAGCTTTCTTT
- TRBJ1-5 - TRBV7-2 CASSPSQAPHQPQHF TGTGCCAGCAGCCCCTCACAGGCTCCCCATCAGCCCCAGCATTTT
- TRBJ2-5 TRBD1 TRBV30 CASDQGATETQYF TGTGCCTCGGACCAGGGGGCTACAGAGACCCAGTACTTC
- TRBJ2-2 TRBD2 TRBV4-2 CASSPRLAEKFPGELFF TGTGCCAGCAGCCCCCGACTAGCCGAGAAATTTCCCGGGGAGCTGTTTTTT
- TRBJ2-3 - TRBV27 CASSLLMSTDTQYF TGTGCCAGCAGTTTACTAATGAGCACAGATACGCAGTATTTT
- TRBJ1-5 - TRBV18 CASSDTSGSQPQHF TGTGCCAGCTCAGACACCTCCGGCAGTCAGCCCCAGCATTTT
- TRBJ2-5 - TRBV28 CASSLRGETQYF TGTGCCAGCAGTTTAAGGGGAGAGACCCAGTACTTC
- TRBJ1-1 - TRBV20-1 CSARTDTEAFF TGCAGTGCCCGGACTGACACTGAAGCTTTCTTT
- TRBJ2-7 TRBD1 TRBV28 CASRTGVSYEQYF TGTGCCAGCAGGACAGGGGTCTCCTACGAGCAGTACTTC